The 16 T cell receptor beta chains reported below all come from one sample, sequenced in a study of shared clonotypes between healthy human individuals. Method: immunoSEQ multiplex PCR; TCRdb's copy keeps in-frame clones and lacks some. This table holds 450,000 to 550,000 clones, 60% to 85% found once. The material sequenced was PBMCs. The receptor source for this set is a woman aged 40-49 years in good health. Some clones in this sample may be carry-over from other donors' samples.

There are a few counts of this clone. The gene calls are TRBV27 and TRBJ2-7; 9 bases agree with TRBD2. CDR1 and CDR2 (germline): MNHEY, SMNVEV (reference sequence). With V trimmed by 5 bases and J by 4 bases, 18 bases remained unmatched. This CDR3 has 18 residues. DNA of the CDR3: TGTGCCAGCAGTCCGCGAAGGGGGGTTAGCGGGAGTTGGTACGAGCAGTACTTC. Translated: CASSPRRGVSGSWYEQYF.

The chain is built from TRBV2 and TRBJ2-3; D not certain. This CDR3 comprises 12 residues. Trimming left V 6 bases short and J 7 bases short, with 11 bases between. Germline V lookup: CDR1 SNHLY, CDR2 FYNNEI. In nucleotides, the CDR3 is TGTGCCAGCAGGTTATTCGGGTATACGCAGTATTTT. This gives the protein CASRLFGYTQYF.

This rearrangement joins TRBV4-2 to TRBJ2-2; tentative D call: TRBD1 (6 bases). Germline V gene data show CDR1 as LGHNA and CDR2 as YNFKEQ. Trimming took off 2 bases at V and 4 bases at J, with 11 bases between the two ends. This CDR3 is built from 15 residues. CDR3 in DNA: TGTGCCAGCAGCCAATCAGAGGGGGTCACCGGGGAGCTGTTTTTT. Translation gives CASSQSEGVTGELFF.

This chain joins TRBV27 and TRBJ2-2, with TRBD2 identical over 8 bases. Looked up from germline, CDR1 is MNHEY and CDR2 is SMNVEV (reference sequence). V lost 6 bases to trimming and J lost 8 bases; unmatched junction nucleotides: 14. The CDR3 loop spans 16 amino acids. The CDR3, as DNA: TGTGCCAGCAGCCTAATGGCGGGAGGCCCGTGGGGGGAGCTGTTTTTT. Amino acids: CASSLMAGGPWGELFF.

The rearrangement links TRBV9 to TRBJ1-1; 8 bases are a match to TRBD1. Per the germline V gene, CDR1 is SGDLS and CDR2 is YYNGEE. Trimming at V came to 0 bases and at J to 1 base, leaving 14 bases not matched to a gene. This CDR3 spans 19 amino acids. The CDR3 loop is CASSVGSRVSGGRNTEAFF. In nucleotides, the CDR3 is TGTGCCAGCAGCGTAGGTTCTAGAGTGTCAGGGGGCAGGAACACTGAAGCTTTCTTT.

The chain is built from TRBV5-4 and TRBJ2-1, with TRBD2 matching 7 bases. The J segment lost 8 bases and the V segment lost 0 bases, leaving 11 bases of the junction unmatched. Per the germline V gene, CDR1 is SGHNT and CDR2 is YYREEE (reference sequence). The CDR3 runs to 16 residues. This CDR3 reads CASSLGGKGGMDEQFF. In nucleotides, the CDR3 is TGTGCCAGCAGCTTGGGGGGTAAGGGAGGGATGGATGAGCAGTTCTTC.

CDR3 in DNA: TGTGCCACCAGCAGGAGTCGGGACATGAACACTGAAGCTTTCTTT. Its protein product is CATSRSRDMNTEAFF. The chain carries TRBV15 and TRBJ1-1; D may be TRBD1 (6 bases). Germline V gene data show CDR1 as LNHNV and CDR2 as YYDKDF (reference sequence). The germline V and J ends were trimmed by 3 bases and 0 bases, with 11 bases remaining between them. The CDR3 spans 15 residues.

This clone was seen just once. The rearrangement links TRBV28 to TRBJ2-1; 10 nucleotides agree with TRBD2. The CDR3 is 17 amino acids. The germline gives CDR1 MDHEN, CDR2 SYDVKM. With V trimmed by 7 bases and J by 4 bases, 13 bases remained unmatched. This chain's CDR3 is CASTPKGLAEIYNEQFF. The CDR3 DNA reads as TGTGCCAGCACCCCAAAAGGACTAGCGGAGATATACAATGAGCAGTTCTTC. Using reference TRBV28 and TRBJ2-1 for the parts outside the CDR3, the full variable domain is DVKVTQSSRYLVKRTGEKVFLECVQDMDHENMFWYRQDPGLGLRLIYFSYDVKMKEKGDIPEGYSVSREKKERFSLILESASTNQTSMYLCASTPKGLAEIYNEQFFGPGTRLTVL.

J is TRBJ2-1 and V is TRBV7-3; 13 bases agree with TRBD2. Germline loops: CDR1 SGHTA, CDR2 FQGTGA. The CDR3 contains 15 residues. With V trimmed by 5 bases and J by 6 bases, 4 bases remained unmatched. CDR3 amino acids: CASSPTSGRGNEQFF. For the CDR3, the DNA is TGTGCCAGCAGCCCCACTAGCGGGAGGGGCAATGAGCAGTTCTTC.

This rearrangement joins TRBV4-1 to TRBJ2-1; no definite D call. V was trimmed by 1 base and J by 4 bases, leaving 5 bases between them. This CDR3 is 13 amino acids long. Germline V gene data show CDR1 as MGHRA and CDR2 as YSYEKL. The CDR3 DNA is TGCGCCAGCAGCCAAGTGGGATACAATGAGCAGTTCTTC. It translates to CASSQVGYNEQFF.

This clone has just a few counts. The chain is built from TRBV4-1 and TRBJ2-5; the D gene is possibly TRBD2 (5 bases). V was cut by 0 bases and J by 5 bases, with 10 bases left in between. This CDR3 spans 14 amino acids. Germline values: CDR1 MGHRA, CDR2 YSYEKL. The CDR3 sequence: CASSQERVWETQYF. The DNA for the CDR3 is TGCGCCAGCAGCCAAGAGAGGGTTTGGGAGACCCAGTACTTC.

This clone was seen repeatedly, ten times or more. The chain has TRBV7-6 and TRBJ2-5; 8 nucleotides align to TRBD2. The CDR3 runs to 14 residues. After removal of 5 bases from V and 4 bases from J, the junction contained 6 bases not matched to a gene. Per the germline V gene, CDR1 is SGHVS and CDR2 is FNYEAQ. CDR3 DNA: TGTGCCAGCAGCAAAAGCGGGAGCCGAGAGACCCAGTACTTC. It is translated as CASSKSGSRETQYF.

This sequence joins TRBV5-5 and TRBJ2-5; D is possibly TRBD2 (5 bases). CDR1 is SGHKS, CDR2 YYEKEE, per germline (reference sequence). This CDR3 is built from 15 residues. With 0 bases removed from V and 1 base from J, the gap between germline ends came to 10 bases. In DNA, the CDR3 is TGTGCCAGCAGCTTGGGGTCGGGAACCCAAGAGACCCAGTACTTC. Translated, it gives CASSLGSGTQETQYF.

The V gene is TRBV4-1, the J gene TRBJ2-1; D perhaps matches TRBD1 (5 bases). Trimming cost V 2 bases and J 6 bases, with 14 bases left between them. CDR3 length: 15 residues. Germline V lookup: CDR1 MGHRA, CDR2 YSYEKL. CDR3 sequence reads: CASSQPGSGRNEQFF. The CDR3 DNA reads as TGCGCCAGCAGCCAACCAGGGTCAGGCCGCAATGAGCAGTTCTTC.

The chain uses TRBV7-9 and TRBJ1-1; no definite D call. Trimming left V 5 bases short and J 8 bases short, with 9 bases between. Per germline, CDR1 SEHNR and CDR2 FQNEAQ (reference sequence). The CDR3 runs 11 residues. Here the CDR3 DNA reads TGTGCCAGCAGCCCCGCTCCCGAAGCTTTCTTT. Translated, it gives CASSPAPEAFF.

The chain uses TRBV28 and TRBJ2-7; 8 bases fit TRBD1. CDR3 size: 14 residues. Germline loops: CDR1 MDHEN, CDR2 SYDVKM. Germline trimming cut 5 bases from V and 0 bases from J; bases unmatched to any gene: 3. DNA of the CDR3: TGTGCCAGCAGTCCAGGGGGCTTCTCCTACGAGCAGTACTTC. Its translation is CASSPGGFSYEQYF. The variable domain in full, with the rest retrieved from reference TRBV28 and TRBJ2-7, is DVKVTQSSRYLVKRTGEKVFLECVQDMDHENMFWYRQDPGLGLRLIYFSYDVKMKEKGDIPEGYSVSREKKERFSLILESASTNQTSMYLCASSPGGFSYEQYFGPGTRLTVT.